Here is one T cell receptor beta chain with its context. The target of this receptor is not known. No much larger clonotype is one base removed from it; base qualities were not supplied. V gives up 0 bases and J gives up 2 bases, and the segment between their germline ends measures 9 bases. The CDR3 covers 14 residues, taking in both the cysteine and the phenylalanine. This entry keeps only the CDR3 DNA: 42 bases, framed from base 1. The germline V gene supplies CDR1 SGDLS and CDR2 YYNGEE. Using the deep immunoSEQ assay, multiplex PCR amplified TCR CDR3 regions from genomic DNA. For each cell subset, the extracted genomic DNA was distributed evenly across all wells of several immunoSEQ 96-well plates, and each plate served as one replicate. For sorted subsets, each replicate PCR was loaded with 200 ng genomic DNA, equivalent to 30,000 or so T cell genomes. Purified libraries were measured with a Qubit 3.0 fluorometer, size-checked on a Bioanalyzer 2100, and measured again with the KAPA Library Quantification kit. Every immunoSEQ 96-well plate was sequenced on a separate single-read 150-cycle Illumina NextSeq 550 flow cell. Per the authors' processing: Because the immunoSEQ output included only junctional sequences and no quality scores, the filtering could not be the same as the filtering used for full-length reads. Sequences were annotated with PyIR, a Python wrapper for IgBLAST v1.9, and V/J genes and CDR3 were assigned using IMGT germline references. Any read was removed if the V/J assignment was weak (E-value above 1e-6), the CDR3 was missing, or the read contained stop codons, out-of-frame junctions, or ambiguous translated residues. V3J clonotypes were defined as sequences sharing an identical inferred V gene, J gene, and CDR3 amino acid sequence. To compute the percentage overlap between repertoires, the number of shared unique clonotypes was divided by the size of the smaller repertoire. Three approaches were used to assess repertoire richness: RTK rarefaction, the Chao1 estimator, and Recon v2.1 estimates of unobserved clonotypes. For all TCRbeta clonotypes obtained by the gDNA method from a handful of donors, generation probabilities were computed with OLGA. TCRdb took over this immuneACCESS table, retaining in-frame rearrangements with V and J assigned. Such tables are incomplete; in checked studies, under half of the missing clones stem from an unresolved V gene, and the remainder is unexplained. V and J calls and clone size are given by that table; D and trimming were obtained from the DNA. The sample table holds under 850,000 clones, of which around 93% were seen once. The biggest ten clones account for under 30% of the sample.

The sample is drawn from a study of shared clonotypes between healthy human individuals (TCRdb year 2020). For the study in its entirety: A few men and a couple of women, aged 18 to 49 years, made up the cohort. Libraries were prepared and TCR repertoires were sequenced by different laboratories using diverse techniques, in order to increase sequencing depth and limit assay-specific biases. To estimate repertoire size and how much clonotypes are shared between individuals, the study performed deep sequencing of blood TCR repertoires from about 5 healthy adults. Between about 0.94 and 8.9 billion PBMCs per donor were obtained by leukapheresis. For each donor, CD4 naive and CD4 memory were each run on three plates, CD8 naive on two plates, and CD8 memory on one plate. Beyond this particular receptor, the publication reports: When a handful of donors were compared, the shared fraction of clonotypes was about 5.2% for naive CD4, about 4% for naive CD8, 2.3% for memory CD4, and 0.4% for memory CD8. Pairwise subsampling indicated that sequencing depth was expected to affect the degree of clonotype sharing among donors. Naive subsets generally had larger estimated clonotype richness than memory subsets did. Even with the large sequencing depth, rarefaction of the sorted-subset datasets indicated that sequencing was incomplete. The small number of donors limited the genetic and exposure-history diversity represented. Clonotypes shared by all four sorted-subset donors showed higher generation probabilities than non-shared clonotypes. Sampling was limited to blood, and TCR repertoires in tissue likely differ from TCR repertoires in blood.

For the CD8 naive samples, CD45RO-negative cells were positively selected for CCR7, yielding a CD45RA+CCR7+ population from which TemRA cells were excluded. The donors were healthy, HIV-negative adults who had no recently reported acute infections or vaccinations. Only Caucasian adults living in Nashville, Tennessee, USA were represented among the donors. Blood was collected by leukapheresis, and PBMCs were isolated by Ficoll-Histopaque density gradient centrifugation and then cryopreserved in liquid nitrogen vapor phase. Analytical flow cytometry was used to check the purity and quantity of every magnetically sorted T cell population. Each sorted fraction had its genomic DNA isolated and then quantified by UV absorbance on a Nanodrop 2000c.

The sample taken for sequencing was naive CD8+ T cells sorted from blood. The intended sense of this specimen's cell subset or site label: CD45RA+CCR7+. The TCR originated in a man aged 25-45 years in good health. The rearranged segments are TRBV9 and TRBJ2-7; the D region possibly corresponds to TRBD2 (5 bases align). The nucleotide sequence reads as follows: TGTGCCAGCAGCGTAGGCACGGAGGCCTACGAGCAGTACTTC. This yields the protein CASSVGTEAYEQYF.